The sequence of this T cell receptor beta chain was determined in a study of regulatory dendritic cells for organ transplantation. The wider study: Regulatory dendritic cells came from monocytes given vitamin D3 and IL-10. Points from the study as a whole: Naive CD4+ and CD8+ repertoires were highly diverse; memory CD8+ was most oligoclonal. Between individuals, the alloreactive memory CD8+ T cell pool differed considerably. Regulatory dendritic cells appeared to expand memory CD8+ clones less than mature ones.

Produced via immunoSEQ multiplex PCR; TCRdb's table is partial and in-frame only. The sample includes about 18,000 clones, roughly four fifths of them seen just once. Sorted subsets were CFSE-labeled and cultured around five days with allogeneic dendritic cells. Trimming at V came to 9 bases and at J to 2 bases, leaving 4 bases not matched to a gene. This CDR3 has 14 amino acids. From germline, CDR1 is SNHLY and CDR2 FYNNEI. As for this clone: What it binds is unknown.

Sequencing used memory CD4+ T cells from blood cultured with regulatory dendritic cells. Described subset: CD45RO+ memory T cells. The source is a human donor in good health. The rearrangement uses TRBV2 and TRBJ2-2; TRBD2 aligns across 9 bases. CDR3 nucleotide sequence: TGTGCCAGTGGGACTAGCCCTAACACCGGGGAGCTGTTTTTT. It translates to CASGTSPNTGELFF.